The entry below gives a single T cell receptor (beta chain) sequence along with its context. Its matching antigen is unknown. 13 Jbeta primers and 60 Vbeta primers were used for the PCR. The table came from immunoSEQ multiplex PCR; TCRdb's copy has only in-frame clones and leaves some out. The sample records around 60,000 clones, roughly 80% being singletons. This sample was taken from a study of cytomegalovirus exposure and HLA in healthy donors. Study summary: In terms of ancestry, the Caucasian-associated cluster contained 75% to 85% of the approximately 420 genotyped donors. Whole-study findings and limits: Later work found that TCR association rates differed between HLA loci; DRB1 had the most and HLA-C the fewest. No immune exposure information besides CMV serostatus was available.

Sample: PBMCs. This clonotype was obtained from a middle-aged woman in good health and CMV-seropositive.

The CDR3 loop is CASSESSPSFPGEQYF. Here the CDR3 DNA reads TGCGCCAGCAGTGAGTCCTCCCCTAGCTTCCCTGGAGAGCAGTACTTC. This chain links TRBV10-1 with TRBJ2-7, with D possibly matching TRBD2 (5 bases). The CDR3 loop spans 16 amino acids. Germline CDR1 is WNHNN and CDR2 is SYGVQD (reference sequence). V lost 0 bases, J lost 7 bases, and 19 bases lay in between.